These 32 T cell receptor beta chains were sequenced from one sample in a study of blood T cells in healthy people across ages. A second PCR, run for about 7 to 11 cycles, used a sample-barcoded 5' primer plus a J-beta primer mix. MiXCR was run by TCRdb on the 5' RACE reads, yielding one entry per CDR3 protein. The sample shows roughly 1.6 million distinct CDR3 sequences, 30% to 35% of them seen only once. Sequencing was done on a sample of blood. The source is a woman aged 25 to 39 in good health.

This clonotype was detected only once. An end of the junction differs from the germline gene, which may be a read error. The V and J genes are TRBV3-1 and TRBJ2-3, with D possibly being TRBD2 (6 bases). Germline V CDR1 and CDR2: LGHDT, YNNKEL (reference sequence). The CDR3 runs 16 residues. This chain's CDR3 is CASTRPRSREVDTRYF. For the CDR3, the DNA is TGTGCCAGCACCAGGCCTAGATCCAGGGAGGTAGATACGCGGTATTTT.

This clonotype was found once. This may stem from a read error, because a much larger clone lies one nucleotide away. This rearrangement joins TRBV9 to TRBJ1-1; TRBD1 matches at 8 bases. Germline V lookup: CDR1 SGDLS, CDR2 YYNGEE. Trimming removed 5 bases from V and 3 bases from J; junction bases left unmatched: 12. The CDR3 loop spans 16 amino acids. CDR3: CASRYQGAELDTEAFF. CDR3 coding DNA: TGTGCCAGCAGGTACCAGGGGGCCGAGTTGGACACTGAAGCTTTCTTT.

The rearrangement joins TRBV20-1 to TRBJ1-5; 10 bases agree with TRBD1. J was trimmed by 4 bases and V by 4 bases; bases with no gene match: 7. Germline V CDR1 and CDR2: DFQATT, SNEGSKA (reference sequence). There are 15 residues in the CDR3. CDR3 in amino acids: CSATSGTGDNQPQHF. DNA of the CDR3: TGCAGTGCTACTTCCGGGACAGGGGATAATCAGCCCCAGCATTTT.

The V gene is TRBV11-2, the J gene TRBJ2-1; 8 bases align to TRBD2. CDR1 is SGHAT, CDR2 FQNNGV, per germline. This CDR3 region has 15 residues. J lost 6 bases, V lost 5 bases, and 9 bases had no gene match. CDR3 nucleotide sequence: TGTGCCAGCAGCGTATTAGCGGGGACCCTCAATGAGCAGTTCTTC. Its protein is CASSVLAGTLNEQFF. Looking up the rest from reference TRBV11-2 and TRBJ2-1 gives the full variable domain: EAGVAQSPRYKIIEKRQSVAFWCNPISGHATLYWYQQILGQGPKLLIQFQNNGVVDDSQLPKDRFSAERLKGVDSTLKIQPAKLEDSAVYLCASSVLAGTLNEQFFGPGTRLTVL.

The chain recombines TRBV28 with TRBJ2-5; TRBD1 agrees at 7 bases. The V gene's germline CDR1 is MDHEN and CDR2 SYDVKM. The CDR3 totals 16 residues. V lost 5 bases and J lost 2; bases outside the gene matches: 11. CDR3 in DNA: TGTGCCAGCAGTCCTCCAGAGGGGGCGTTGCAAGAGACCCAGTACTTC. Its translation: CASSPPEGALQETQYF.

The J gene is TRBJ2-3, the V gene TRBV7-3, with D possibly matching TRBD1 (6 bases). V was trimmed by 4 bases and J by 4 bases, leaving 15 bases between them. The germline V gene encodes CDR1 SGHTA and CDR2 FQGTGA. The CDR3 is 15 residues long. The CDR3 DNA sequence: TGTGCCAGCAGCTCGAGACAGGATGGGCCAGATACGCAGTATTTT. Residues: CASSSRQDGPDTQYF.

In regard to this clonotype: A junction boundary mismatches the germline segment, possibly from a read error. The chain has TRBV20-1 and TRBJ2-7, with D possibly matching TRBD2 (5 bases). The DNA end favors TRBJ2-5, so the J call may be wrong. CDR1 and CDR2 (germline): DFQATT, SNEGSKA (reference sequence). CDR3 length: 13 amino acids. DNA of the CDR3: TGCAGTACTAGAGATACTCTGAGGGAGACCCAGTACTTC. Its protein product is CSTRDTLRETQYF.

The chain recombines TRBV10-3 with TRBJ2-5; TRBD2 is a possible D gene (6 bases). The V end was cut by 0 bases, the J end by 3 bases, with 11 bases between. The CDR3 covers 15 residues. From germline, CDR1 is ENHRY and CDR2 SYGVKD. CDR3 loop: CAISESPGGEETQYF. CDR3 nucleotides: TGTGCCATCAGTGAGTCCCCAGGAGGGGAAGAGACCCAGTACTTC.

The CDR3 nucleotides read TGCGCCAGCAGCCAGAGGGGCGGGGAGCTGTTTTTT. As protein: CASSQRGGELFF. This rearrangement joins TRBV4-1 to TRBJ2-2; D tentatively reads TRBD1 or TRBD2 (5 bases each). Germline values: CDR1 MGHRA, CDR2 YSYEKL. Trimming stripped 3 bases from V and 7 bases from J, with 6 bases between. The CDR3 runs to 12 residues.

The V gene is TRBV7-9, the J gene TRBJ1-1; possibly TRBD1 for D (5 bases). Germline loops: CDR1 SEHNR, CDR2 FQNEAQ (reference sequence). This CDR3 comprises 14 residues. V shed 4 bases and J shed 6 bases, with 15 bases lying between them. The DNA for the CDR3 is TGTGCCAGCAGCTCTTATGGGGGTTGGGCTGAAGCTTTCTTT. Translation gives CASSSYGGWAEAFF.

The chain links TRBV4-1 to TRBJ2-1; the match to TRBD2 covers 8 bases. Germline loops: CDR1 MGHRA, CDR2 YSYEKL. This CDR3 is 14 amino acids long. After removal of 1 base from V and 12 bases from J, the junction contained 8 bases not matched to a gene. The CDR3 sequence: CASSQVFNRGGQFF. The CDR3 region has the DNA TGCGCCAGCAGCCAAGTGTTTAATCGGGGGGGGCAGTTCTTC.

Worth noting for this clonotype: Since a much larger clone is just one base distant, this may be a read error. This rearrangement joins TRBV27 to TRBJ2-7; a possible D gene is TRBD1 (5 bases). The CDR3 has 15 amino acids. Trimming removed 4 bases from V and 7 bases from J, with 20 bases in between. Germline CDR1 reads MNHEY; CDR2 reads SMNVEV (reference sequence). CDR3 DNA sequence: TGTGCCAGCAGTTCAACGGACACCTCCTACAATGAGCAGTACTTC. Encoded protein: CASSSTDTSYNEQYF.

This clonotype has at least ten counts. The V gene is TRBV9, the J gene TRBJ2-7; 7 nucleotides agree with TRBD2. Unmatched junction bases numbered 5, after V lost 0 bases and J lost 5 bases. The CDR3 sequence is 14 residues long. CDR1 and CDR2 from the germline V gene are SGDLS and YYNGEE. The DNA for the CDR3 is TGTGCCAGCAGCGTAGCGGGACTATCAAACGAGCAGTACTTC. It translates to CASSVAGLSNEQYF. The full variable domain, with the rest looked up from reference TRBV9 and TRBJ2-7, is DSGVTQTPKHLITATGQRVTLRCSPRSGDLSVYWYQQSLDQGLQFLIQYYNGEERAKGNILERFSAQQFPDLHSELNLSSLELGDSALYFCASSVAGLSNEQYFGPGTRLTVT.

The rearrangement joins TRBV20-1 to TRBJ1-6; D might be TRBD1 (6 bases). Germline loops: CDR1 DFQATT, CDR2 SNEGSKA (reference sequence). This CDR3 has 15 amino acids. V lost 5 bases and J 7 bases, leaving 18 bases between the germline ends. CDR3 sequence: CSAGQGLGGNSPLHF. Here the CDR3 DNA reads TGCAGTGCTGGTCAGGGTTTAGGGGGGAATTCACCCCTCCACTTT.

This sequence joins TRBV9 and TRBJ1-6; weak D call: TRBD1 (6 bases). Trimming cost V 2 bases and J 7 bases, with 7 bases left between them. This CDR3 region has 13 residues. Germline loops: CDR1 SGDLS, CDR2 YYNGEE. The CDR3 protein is CASSVTGNSPLHF. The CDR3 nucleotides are TGTGCCAGCAGCGTGACAGGCAATTCACCCCTCCACTTT. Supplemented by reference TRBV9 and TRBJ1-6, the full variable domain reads DSGVTQTPKHLITATGQRVTLRCSPRSGDLSVYWYQQSLDQGLQFLIQYYNGEERAKGNILERFSAQQFPDLHSELNLSSLELGDSALYFCASSVTGNSPLHFGNGTRLTVT.

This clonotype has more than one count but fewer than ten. CDR3 nucleotide sequence: TGTGCCAGCAGCTTAGAGGGTGTAGCGGGGAATGAGCAGTTCTTC. Protein: CASSLEGVAGNEQFF. The chain recombines TRBV7-3 with TRBJ2-1, with TRBD2 matching 8 bases. Looked up from germline, CDR1 is SGHTA and CDR2 is FQGTGA. The length of the CDR3 is 15 residues. V lost 2 bases and J lost 7; bases outside the gene matches: 7.

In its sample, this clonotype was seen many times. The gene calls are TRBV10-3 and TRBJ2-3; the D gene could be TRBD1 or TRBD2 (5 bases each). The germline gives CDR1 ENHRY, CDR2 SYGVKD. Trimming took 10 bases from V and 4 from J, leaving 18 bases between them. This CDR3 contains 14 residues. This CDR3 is CATAYLQGADTQYF. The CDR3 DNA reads TGTGCCACCGCGTATCTCCAGGGAGCAGATACGCAGTATTTT.

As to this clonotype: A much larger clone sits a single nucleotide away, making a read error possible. CDR3 bases: TGCGCCGGCAGCCTCGGACAGGGTTACAGACAGCCCCAGCATTTT. Its translation is CAGSLGQGYRQPQHF. The chain carries TRBV4-1 and TRBJ1-5, with 8 bases matching TRBD1. This CDR3 spans 15 amino acids. CDR1 is MGHRA, CDR2 YSYEKL, per germline.

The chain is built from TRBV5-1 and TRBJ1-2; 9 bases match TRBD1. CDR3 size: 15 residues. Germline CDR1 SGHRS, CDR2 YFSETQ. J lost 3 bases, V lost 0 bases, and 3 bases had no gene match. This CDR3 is CASSLATGGDYGYTF. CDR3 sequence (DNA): TGCGCCAGCAGCTTGGCGACAGGGGGAGACTATGGCTACACCTTC. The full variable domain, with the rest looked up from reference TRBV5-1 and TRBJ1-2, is KAGVTQTPRYLIKTRGQQVTLSCSPISGHRSVSWYQQTPGQGLQFLFEYFSETQRNKGNFPGRFSGRQFSNSRSEMNVSTLELGDSALYLCASSLATGGDYGYTFGSGTRLTVV.

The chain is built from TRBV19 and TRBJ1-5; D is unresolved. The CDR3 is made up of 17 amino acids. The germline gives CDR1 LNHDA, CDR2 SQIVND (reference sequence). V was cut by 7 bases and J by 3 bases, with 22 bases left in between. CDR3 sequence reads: CASIESLERTNNQPQHF. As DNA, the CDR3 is TGTGCCAGTATTGAATCTCTAGAACGGACTAACAATCAGCCCCAGCATTTT.

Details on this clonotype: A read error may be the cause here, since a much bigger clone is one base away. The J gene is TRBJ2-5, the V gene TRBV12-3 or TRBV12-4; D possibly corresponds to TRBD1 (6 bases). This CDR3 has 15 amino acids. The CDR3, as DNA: TGTGCCGGCAGCCCCGGGACAACCGAACAAGAGACCCAGTACTTC. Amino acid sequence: CAGSPGTTEQETQYF.

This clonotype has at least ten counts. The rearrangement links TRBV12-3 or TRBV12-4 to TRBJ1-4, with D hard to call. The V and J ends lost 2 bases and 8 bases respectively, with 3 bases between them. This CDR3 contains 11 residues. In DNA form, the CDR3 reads TGTGCCAGCAGTTTATCCGAAAAACTGTTTTTT. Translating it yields CASSLSEKLFF.

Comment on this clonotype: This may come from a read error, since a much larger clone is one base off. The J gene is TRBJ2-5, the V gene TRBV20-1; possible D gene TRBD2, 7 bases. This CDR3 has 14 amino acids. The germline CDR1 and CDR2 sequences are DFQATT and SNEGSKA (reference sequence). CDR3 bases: TGCAGGGCTAGAGGCCGGGGGGCGAAGGAGACCCAGTACTTC. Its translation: CRARGRGAKETQYF.

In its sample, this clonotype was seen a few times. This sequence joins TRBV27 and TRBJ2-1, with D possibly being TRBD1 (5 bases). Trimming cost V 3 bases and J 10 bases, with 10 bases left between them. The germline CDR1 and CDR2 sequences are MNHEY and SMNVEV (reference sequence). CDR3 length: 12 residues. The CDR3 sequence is CASSFPAGEQFF. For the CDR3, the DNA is TGTGCCAGCAGTTTCCCTGCAGGGGAGCAGTTCTTC.

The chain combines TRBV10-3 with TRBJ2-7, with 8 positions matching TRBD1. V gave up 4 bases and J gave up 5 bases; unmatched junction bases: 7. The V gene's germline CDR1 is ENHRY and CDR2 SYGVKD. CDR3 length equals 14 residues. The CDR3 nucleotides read TGTGCCATCAGTGGACAGGGGAAGGTGGACGAGCAGTACTTC. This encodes CAISGQGKVDEQYF.

The CDR3 is CASSQTSGGPGTQYF. CDR3 coding DNA: TGTGCCAGCAGCCAGACTAGCGGGGGCCCTGGAACGCAGTATTTT. V is TRBV2 and J is TRBJ2-3, with 12 bases fitting TRBD2. This CDR3 has 15 residues. Germline CDR1 reads SNHLY; CDR2 reads FYNNEI. V dropped 6 bases and J dropped 9; count of bases not matched to a gene: 10.

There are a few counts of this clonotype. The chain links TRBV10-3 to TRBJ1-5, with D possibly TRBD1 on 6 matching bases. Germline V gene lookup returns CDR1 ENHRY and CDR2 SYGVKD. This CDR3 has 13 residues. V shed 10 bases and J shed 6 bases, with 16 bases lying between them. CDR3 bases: TGTGCCACAGGGGACGAAGCGGGTCAGCCCCAGCATTTT. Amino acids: CATGDEAGQPQHF.

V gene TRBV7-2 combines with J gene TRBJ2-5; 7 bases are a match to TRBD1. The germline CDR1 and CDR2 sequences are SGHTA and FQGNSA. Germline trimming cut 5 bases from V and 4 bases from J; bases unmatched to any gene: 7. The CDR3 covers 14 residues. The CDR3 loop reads CASSTRGSLETQYF. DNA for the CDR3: TGTGCCAGCAGCACCAGGGGGAGCTTAGAGACCCAGTACTTC.

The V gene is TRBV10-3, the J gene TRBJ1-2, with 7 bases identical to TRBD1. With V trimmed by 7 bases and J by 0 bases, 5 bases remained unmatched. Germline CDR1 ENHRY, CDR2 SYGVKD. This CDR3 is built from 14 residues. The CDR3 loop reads CAITAGQPNYGYTF. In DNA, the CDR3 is TGTGCCATCACTGCGGGACAGCCTAACTATGGCTACACCTTC.

The CDR3 bases are TGTGCCAGCAGTACTACAGGGGGTATCTATGGCTACACCTTC. It encodes CASSTTGGIYGYTF. The chain couples TRBV5-8 to TRBJ1-2; 8 positions agree with TRBD1. V dropped 5 bases and J dropped 4; count of bases not matched to a gene: 7. This CDR3 is 14 amino acids long. Germline-derived CDR1 and CDR2 are SGHTS and YDEGEE.

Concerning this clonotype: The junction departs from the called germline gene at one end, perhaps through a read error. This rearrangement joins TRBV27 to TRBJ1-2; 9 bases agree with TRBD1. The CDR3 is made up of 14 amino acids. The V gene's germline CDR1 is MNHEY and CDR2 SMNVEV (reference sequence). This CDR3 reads CAGSAAGQGNGYTF. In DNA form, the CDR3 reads TGTGCCGGCAGCGCCGCGGGACAGGGTAACGGCTACACCTTC.

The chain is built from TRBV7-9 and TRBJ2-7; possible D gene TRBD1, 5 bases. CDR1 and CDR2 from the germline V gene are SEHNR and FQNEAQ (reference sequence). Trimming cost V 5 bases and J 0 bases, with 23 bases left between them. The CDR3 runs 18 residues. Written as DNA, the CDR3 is TGTGCCAGCAGCCCCCCCGCAGGGATCATGCCGAGCTCCTACGAGCAGTACTTC. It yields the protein CASSPPAGIMPSSYEQYF.